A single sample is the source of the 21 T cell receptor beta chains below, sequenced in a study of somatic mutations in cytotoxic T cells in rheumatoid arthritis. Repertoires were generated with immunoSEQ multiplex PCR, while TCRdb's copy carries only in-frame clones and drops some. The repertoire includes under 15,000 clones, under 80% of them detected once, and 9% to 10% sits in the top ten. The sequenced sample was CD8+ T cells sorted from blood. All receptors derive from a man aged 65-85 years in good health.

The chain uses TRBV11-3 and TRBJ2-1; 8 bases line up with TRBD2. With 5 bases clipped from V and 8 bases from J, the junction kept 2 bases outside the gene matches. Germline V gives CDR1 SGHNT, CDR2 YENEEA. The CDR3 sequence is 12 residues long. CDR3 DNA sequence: TGTGCCAGCAGCCCGGGGGGGTATGAGCAGTTCTTC. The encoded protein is CASSPGGYEQFF.

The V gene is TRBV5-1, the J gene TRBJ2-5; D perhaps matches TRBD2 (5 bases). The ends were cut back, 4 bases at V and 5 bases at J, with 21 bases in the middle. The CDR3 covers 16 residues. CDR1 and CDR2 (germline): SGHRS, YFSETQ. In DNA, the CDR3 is TGCGCCAGCAGCGCCGGACTGATTCAGATGGGGGAGACCCAGTACTTC. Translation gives CASSAGLIQMGETQYF.

CDR3 loop: CASSLSAAYEQYF. The CDR3 DNA follows: TGCGCCAGCAGCTTGTCTGCTGCCTACGAGCAGTACTTC. V and J are TRBV5-1 and TRBJ2-7; D is ambiguous. The length of the CDR3 is 13 residues. The V and J ends lost 1 base and 2 bases respectively, with 7 bases between them. Germline assignment: CDR1 SGHRS and CDR2 YFSETQ.

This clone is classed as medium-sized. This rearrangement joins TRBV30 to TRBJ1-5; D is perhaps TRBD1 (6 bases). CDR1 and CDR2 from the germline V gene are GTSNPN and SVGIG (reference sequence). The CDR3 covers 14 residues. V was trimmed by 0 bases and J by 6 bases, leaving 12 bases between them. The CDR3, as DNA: TGTGCCTGGAGTGTACCAGGGGAGATTCAGCCCCAGCATTTT. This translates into CAWSVPGEIQPQHF. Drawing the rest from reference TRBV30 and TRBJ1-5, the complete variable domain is SQTIHQWPATLVQPVGSPLSLECTVEGTSNPNLYWYRQAAGRGLQLLFYSVGIGQISSEVPQNLSASRPQDRQFILSSKKLLLSDSGFYLCAWSVPGEIQPQHFGDGTRLSIL.

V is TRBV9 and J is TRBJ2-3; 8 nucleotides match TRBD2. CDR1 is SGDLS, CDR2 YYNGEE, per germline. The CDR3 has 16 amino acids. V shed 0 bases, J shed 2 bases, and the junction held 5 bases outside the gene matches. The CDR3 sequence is CASSVGAGDSTDTQYF. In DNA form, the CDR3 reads TGTGCCAGCAGCGTAGGAGCGGGAGACTCCACAGATACGCAGTATTTT.

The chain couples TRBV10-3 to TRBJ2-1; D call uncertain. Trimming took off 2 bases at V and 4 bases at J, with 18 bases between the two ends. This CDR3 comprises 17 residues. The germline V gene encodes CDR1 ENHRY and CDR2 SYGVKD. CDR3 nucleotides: TGTGCCATCAGTGAGGAGCTCGCACTCGTCGATTACAATGAGCAGTTCTTC. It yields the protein CAISEELALVDYNEQFF.

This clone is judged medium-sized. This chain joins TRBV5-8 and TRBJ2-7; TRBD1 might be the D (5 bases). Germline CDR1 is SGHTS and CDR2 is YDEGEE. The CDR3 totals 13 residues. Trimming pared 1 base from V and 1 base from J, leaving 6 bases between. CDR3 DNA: TGTGCCAGCAGCTTGCAGGGATCCTACGAGCAGTACTTC. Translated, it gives CASSLQGSYEQYF.

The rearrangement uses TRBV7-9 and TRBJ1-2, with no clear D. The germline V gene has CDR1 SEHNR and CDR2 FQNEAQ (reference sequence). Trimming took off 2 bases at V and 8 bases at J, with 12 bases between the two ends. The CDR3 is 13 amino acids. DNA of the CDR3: TGTGCCAGCAGCTTAAGGCAGGTGGAAGGCTACACCTTC. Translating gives CASSLRQVEGYTF.

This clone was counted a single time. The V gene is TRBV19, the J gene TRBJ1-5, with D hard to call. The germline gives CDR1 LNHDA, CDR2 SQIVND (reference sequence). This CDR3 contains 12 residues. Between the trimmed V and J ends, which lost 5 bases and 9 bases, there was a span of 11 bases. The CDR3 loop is CASSPGGWPQHF. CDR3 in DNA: TGTGCCAGTAGTCCCGGCGGTTGGCCCCAGCATTTT.

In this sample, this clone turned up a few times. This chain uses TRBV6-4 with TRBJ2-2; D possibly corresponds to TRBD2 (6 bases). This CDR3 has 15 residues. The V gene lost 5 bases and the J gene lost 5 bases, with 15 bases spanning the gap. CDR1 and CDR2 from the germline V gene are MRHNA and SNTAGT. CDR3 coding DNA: TGTGCCAGCAGTCCCCGGGAAGGAGGGACCGGGGAGCTGTTTTTT. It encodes CASSPREGGTGELFF.

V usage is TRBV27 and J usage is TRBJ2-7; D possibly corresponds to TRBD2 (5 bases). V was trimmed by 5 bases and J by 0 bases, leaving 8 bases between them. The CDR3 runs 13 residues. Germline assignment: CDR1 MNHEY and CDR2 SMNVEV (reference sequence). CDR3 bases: TGTGCCAGCAGTCCGGGGAGCTCCTACGAGCAGTACTTC. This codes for CASSPGSSYEQYF.

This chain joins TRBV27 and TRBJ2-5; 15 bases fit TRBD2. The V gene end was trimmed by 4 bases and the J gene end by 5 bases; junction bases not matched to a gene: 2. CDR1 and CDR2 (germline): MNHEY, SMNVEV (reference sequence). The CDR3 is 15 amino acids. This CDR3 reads CASSSGLAGGETQYF. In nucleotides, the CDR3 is TGTGCCAGCAGTTCCGGACTAGCGGGAGGGGAGACCCAGTACTTC.

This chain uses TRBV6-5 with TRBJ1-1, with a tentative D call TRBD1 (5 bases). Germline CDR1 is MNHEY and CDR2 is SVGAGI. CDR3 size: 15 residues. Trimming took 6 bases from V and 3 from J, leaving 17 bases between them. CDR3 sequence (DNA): TGTGCCAGCAGCCAGGGCGGGTATAGGTACACTGAAGCTTTCTTT. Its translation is CASSQGGYRYTEAFF.

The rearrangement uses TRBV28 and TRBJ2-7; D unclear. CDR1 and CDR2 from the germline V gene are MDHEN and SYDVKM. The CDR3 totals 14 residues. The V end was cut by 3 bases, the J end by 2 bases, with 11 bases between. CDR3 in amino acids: CASSFESTTYEQYF. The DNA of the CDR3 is TGTGCCAGCAGTTTCGAGTCCACTACCTACGAGCAGTACTTC.

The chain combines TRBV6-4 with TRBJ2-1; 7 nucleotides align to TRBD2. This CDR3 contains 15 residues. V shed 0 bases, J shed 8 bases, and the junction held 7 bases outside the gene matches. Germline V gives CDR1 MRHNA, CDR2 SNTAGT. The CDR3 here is CASSDSGEGFDEQFF. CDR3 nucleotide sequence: TGTGCCAGCAGTGACTCGGGGGAGGGCTTTGATGAGCAGTTCTTC.

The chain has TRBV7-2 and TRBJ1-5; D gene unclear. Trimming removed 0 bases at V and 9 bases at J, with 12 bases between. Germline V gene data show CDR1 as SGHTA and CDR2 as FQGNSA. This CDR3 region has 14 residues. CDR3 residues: CASSLAHLSTPQHF. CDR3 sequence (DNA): TGTGCCAGCAGCTTAGCGCATCTCTCTACGCCCCAGCATTTT.

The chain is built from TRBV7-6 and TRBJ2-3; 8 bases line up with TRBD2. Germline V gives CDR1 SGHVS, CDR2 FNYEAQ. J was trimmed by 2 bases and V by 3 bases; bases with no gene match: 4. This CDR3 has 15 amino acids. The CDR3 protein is CASSFRGGVTDTQYF. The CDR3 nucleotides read TGTGCCAGCAGCTTCCGGGGGGGGGTCACAGATACGCAGTATTTT.

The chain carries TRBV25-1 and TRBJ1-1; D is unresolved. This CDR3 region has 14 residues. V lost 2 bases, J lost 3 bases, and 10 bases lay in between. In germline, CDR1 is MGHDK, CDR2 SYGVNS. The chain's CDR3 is CASSELLGDTEAFF. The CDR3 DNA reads TGTGCCAGCAGTGAACTACTAGGCGACACTGAAGCTTTCTTT.

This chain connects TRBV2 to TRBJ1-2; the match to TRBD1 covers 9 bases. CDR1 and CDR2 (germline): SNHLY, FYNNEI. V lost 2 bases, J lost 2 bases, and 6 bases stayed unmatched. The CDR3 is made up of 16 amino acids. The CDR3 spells CASSESYGTGNYGYTF. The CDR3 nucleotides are TGTGCCAGCAGTGAATCTTATGGGACAGGGAACTATGGCTACACCTTC. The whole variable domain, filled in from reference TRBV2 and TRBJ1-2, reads EPEVTQTPSHQVTQMGQEVILRCVPISNHLYFYWYRQILGQKVEFLVSFYNNEISEKSEIFDDQFSVERPDGSNFTLKIRSTKLEDSAMYFCASSESYGTGNYGYTFGSGTRLTVV.

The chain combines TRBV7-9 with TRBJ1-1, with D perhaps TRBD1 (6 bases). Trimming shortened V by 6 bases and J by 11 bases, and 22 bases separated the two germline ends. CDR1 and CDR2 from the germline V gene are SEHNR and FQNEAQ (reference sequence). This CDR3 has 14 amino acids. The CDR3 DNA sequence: TGTGCCAGCAGACAGGCTTCGGGGGCCCTTGACGCTTTCTTT. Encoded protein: CASRQASGALDAFF.

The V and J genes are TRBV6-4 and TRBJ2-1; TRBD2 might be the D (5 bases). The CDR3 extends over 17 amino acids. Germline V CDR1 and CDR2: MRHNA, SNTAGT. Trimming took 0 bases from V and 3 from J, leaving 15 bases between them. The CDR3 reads CASSDSNPGSGYNEQFF. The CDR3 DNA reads TGTGCCAGCAGTGACTCGAACCCGGGATCAGGCTACAATGAGCAGTTCTTC.